The 9 T cell receptor beta chains given below trace back to one sample, sequenced in a study of Graves' ophthalmopathy and Graves' hyperthyroidism (dated by TCRdb to 2016 to 2019). This sample was sequenced with an Illumina HiSeq 2000. TCR beta CDR3 regions were amplified from RNA transcripts for repertoire sequencing. The first round of RT-PCR was done with HTBI primers and the Qiagen OneStep RT-PCR kit, and was followed by a second round of multiplex PCR, then size selection and purification. In TCRdb, the public reads were trimmed at Q25 with fastp and aligned with MiXCR, with productive beta chains retained. Rows merge per CDR3 protein into single entries with the most common DNA and genes. The sample records about 1.2 million distinct CDR3 sequences, roughly two fifths of which are singletons. The ten largest clonotypes hold around 10% of the sample. Sequenced sample: peripheral blood or thyroid tissue (not recorded which). All receptors come from an adult man with Graves' hyperthyroidism.

The CDR3 loop reads CASSHYDRGNEKLFF. The CDR3 region has the DNA TGCGCCAGCAGCCATTACGACAGGGGAAATGAAAAACTGTTTTTT. The rearrangement links TRBV4-3 to TRBJ1-4; 8 bases fit TRBD1. V lost 3 bases and J lost 5; bases outside the gene matches: 5. This CDR3 region has 15 residues. The germline V gene encodes CDR1 LGHNA and CDR2 YSLEER.

In this sample, this clonotype turned up once. The chain joins TRBV7-9 to TRBJ2-7; a weak D match, TRBD2 (6 bases). The CDR3 sequence is 12 residues long. V was shortened by 8 bases and J by 3 bases, with 11 bases between the two germline ends. The germline gives CDR1 SEHNR, CDR2 FQNEAQ (reference sequence). The DNA for the CDR3 is TGTGCCAGCGGCCCGGACTACTACGAGCAGTACTTC. Its translation: CASGPDYYEQYF. Full variable domain (outside the CDR3, taken from reference TRBV7-9 and TRBJ2-7): DTGVSQNPRHKITKRGQNVTFRCDPISEHNRLYWYRQTLGQGPEFLTYFQNEAQLEKSRLLSDRFSAERPKGSFSTLEIQRTEQGDSAMYLCASGPDYYEQYFGPGTRLTVT.

J is TRBJ1-1 and V is TRBV2; D is unclear. Trimming removed 7 bases from V and 0 bases from J, with 12 bases in between. Germline assignment: CDR1 SNHLY and CDR2 FYNNEI. This CDR3 region has 14 residues. CDR3 amino acids: CASKVEAVNTEAFF. The DNA for the CDR3 is TGTGCCAGCAAGGTGGAGGCCGTGAACACTGAAGCTTTCTTT.

This clonotype was detected only a few times. For the CDR3, the DNA is TGTGCCAGCAGAGATCCCGGGACAGGGGGAAACACTGAAGCTTTCTTT. Its protein is CASRDPGTGGNTEAFF. The chain combines TRBV2 with TRBJ1-1; TRBD1 matches 11 bases. This CDR3 has 16 residues. Germline CDR1 and CDR2: SNHLY and FYNNEI. The V gene end was trimmed by 6 bases and the J gene end by 2 bases; junction bases not matched to a gene: 8.

A note on this clonotype: A read error is likely, as this CDR3 ends without the conserved phenylalanine or tryptophan. Because the CDR3's place on the DNA is in doubt, the DNA is left out and the CDR3 is given as listed by TCRdb. The V call is TRBV6-5, the J call TRBJ2-7; TRBD2 is taken as the D call from the table, unchecked against the DNA. The CDR3 is made up of 9 amino acids, end residues included. Germline V gene data show CDR1 as MNHEY and CDR2 as SVGAGI. This CDR3 is CASSYSSLA.

This clonotype was recorded many times. One end of the junction does not line up with germline, which may come from a read error. The chain carries TRBV12-3 or TRBV12-4 and TRBJ1-2; no clear D. The CDR3 sequence is 12 residues long. CDR3 loop: CASSFDNYGYTF. As DNA, the CDR3 is TGCGCCAGCAGCTTCGACAACTATGGCTACACCTTC.

The rearrangement links TRBV20-1 to TRBJ2-7; maybe TRBD2 (6 bases). The V gene's germline CDR1 is DFQATT and CDR2 SNEGSKA (reference sequence). The CDR3 sequence is 14 residues long. Trimming stripped 5 bases from V and 0 bases from J, with 14 bases between. CDR3 nucleotide sequence: TGCAGTGCTTGGCCACCGGGAGACTCCTACGAGCAGTACTTC. Protein product: CSAWPPGDSYEQYF.

This clonotype was counted a few times. V and J are TRBV7-2 and TRBJ2-5; 7 bases match TRBD2. The length of the CDR3 is 15 residues. Germline CDR1 and CDR2: SGHTA and FQGNSA. The V and J ends lost 3 bases and 4 bases, in that order; junction bases with no gene match: 8. The CDR3 loop is CASSLGGTMSETQYF. As DNA, the CDR3 is TGTGCCAGCAGCTTGGGCGGGACTATGTCAGAGACCCAGTACTTC.

This clonotype came up once. V is TRBV29-1 and J is TRBJ1-1; TRBD1 agrees at 7 bases. CDR1 is SQVTM, CDR2 ANQGSEA, per germline. J was trimmed by 1 base and V by 8 bases; bases with no gene match: 7. The CDR3 is made up of 13 amino acids. CDR3 sequence reads: CSFHRGGNTEAFF. The CDR3 nucleotides read TGCAGCTTCCACAGGGGTGGGAACACTGAAGCTTTCTTT.